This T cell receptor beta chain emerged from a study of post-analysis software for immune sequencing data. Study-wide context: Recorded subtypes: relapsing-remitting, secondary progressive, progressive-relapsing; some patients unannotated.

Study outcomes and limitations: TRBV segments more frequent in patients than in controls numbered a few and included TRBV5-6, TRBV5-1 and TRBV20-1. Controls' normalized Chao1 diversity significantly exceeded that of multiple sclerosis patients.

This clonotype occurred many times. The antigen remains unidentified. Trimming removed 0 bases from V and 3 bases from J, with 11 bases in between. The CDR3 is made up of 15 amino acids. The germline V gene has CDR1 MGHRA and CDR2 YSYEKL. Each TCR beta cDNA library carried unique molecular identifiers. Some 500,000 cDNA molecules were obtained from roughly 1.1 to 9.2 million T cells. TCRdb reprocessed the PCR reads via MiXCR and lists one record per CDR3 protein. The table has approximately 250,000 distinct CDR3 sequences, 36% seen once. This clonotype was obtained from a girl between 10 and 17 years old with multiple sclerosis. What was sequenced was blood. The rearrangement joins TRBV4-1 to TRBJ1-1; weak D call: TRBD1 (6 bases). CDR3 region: CASSQEWGADTEAFF. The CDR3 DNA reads TGCGCCAGCAGCCAAGAGTGGGGGGCGGACACTGAAGCTTTCTTT.